The next 8 T cell receptor beta chains were all read from a single sample in a study of T cells after yellow fever vaccination. TCRdb re-derived calls from the 5' RACE reads in MiXCR, one entry per CDR3 protein. The sample consists of 300,000 to 400,000 distinct CDR3 sequences, 6.2% of them appearing once. Source: PBMCs, taken 5 days after the yellow fever booster vaccination. Receptors were obtained from a man in his thirties or forties who received the YFV17D yellow fever vaccine.

The V call is TRBV28, the J call TRBJ2-7; tentatively, D is TRBD2 (6 bases). The V gene lost 6 bases and the J gene lost 3 bases, with 18 bases spanning the gap. CDR3 length: 15 amino acids. Germline-derived CDR1 and CDR2 are MDHEN and SYDVKM. CDR3 region: CASSPPAGRNYEQYF. CDR3 nucleotide sequence: TGTGCCAGCAGCCCACCCGCCGGGAGAAACTACGAGCAGTACTTC.

This clonotype has just a few counts. The CDR3 loop reads CATSRGTAYEQYF. CDR3 DNA: TGTGCCACCAGCCGCGGGACCGCCTACGAGCAGTACTTC. V is TRBV24-1 and J is TRBJ2-7, with a tentative D call TRBD2 (6 bases). This CDR3 has 13 residues. V lost 7 bases, J lost 2 bases, and 11 bases lay in between. Per germline, CDR1 KGHDR and CDR2 SFDVKD.

At least ten counts were recorded for this clonotype. The chain employs TRBV7-2 and TRBJ1-2, with D possibly being TRBD1 (6 bases). The CDR3 length is 13 residues. CDR1 is SGHTA, CDR2 FQGNSA, per germline. Deletions cut 5 bases from V and 4 bases from J, with 11 bases between. The DNA for the CDR3 is TGTGCCAGCAGCCCGGACAGATTCTATGGCTACACCTTC. Protein sequence: CASSPDRFYGYTF.

The V call is TRBV5-1, the J call TRBJ2-6; D is tentatively TRBD1 or TRBD2 (6 bases each). Germline assignment: CDR1 SGHRS and CDR2 YFSETQ. Trimming pared 3 bases from V and 0 bases from J, leaving 13 bases between. The CDR3 runs 17 residues. DNA for the CDR3: TGCGCCAGCAGCTGGGACCGGGGGCTCTCTGGGGCCAACGTCCTGACTTTC. Its translation is CASSWDRGLSGANVLTF.

The chain couples TRBV6-4 to TRBJ2-3, with 14 bases fitting TRBD2. Trimming at V came to 6 bases and at J to 1 base, leaving 21 bases not matched to a gene. The CDR3 has 22 amino acids. Looked up from germline, CDR1 is MRHNA and CDR2 is SNTAGT. The CDR3, as DNA: TGTGCCAGCAGCCTGACCGGGACTAGCGGGAGTTGGGACGGAGGGCGCACAGATACGCAGTATTTT. Its translation is CASSLTGTSGSWDGGRTDTQYF.

V usage is TRBV9 and J usage is TRBJ2-2, with TRBD2 as a possible D gene (6 bases). CDR3 size: 16 residues. The V and J ends lost 0 bases and 7 bases respectively, with 16 bases between them. In germline, CDR1 is SGDLS, CDR2 YYNGEE. DNA of the CDR3: TGTGCCAGCAGCGTAGGACTAGTAGGGGTCTTCGGGGAGCTGTTTTTT. Its protein is CASSVGLVGVFGELFF.

V is TRBV20-1 and J is TRBJ2-5; 7 bases are a match to TRBD1. Germline V gene sequence: CDR1 DFQATT, CDR2 SNEGSKA (reference sequence). V lost 4 bases and J lost 7; bases outside the gene matches: 12. This CDR3 comprises 14 residues. The CDR3 sequence: CSAKSDRDGWTQYF. CDR3 DNA: TGCAGTGCTAAAAGTGACAGGGACGGCTGGACCCAGTACTTC.

This clonotype was counted many times. J is TRBJ2-6 and V is TRBV3-1; D call uncertain. From germline, CDR1 is LGHDT and CDR2 YNNKEL (reference sequence). V shed 3 bases and J shed 0 bases, with 6 bases lying between them. The length of the CDR3 is 15 residues. Here the CDR3 DNA reads TGTGCCAGCAGCCACGCGCTCTCTGGGGCCAACGTCCTGACTTTC. Translating gives CASSHALSGANVLTF. Supplemented by reference TRBV3-1 and TRBJ2-6, the full variable domain reads DTAVSQTPKYLVTQMGNDKSIKCEQNLGHDTMYWYKQDSKKFLKIMFSYNNKELIINETVPNRFSPKSPDKAHLNLHINSLELGDSAVYFCASSHALSGANVLTFGAGSRLTVL.